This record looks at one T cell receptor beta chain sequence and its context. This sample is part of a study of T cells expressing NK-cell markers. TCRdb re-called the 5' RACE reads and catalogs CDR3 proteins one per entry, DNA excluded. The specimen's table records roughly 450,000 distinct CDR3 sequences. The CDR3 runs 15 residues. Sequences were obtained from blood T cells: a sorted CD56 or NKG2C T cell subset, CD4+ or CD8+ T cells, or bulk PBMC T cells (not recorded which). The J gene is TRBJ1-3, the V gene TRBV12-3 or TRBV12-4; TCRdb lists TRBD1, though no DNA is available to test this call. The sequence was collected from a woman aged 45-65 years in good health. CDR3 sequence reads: CASSYGTESGNTIYF.